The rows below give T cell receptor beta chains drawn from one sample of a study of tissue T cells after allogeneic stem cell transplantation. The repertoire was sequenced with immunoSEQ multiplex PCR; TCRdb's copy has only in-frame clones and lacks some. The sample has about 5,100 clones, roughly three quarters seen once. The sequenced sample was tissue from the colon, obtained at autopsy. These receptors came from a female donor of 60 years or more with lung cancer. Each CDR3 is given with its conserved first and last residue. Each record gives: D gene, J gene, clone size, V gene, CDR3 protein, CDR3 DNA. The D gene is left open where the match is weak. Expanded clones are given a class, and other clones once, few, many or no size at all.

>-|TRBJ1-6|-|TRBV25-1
CASSEYGGSGSPLHF
TGTGCCAGCAGTGAATATGGGGGTAGCGGTTCACCCCTCCACTTT
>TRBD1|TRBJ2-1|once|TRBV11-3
CASSSDRENEQFF
TGTGCCAGCAGCTCGGACAGGGAGAATGAGCAGTTCTTC
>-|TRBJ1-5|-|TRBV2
CASSAPGRRSNQPQHF
TGTGCCAGCAGTGCACCGGGACGGAGGAGCAATCAGCCCCAGCATTTT
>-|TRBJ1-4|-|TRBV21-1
CASSNGLRGQGENEKLFF
TGTGCCAGCAGTAACGGTCTGCGGGGGCAGGGGGAAAATGAAAAACTGTTTTTT
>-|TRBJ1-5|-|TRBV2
CASEEQPNQPQHF
TGTGCCAGCGAGGAACAGCCCAATCAGCCCCAGCATTTT
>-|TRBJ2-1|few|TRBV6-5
CASSRVFSGNEQFF
TGTGCCAGCAGTCGAGTGTTTAGCGGTAATGAGCAGTTCTTC
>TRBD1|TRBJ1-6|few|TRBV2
CASGNPGTGNSPLHF
TGTGCCAGCGGGAACCCCGGGACAGGGAACTCACCCCTCCACTTT
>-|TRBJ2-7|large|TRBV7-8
CASSFRRNSYEQYF
TGTGCCAGCAGCTTCCGCAGAAACTCCTACGAGCAGTACTTC
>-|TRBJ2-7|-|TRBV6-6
CASNHRDEQYF
TGTGCCAGCAATCACAGGGACGAGCAGTACTTC
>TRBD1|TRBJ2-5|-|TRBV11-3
CASSPPLTGRETQYF
TGTGCCAGCAGCCCCCCTTTGACAGGGAGAGAGACCCAGTACTTC